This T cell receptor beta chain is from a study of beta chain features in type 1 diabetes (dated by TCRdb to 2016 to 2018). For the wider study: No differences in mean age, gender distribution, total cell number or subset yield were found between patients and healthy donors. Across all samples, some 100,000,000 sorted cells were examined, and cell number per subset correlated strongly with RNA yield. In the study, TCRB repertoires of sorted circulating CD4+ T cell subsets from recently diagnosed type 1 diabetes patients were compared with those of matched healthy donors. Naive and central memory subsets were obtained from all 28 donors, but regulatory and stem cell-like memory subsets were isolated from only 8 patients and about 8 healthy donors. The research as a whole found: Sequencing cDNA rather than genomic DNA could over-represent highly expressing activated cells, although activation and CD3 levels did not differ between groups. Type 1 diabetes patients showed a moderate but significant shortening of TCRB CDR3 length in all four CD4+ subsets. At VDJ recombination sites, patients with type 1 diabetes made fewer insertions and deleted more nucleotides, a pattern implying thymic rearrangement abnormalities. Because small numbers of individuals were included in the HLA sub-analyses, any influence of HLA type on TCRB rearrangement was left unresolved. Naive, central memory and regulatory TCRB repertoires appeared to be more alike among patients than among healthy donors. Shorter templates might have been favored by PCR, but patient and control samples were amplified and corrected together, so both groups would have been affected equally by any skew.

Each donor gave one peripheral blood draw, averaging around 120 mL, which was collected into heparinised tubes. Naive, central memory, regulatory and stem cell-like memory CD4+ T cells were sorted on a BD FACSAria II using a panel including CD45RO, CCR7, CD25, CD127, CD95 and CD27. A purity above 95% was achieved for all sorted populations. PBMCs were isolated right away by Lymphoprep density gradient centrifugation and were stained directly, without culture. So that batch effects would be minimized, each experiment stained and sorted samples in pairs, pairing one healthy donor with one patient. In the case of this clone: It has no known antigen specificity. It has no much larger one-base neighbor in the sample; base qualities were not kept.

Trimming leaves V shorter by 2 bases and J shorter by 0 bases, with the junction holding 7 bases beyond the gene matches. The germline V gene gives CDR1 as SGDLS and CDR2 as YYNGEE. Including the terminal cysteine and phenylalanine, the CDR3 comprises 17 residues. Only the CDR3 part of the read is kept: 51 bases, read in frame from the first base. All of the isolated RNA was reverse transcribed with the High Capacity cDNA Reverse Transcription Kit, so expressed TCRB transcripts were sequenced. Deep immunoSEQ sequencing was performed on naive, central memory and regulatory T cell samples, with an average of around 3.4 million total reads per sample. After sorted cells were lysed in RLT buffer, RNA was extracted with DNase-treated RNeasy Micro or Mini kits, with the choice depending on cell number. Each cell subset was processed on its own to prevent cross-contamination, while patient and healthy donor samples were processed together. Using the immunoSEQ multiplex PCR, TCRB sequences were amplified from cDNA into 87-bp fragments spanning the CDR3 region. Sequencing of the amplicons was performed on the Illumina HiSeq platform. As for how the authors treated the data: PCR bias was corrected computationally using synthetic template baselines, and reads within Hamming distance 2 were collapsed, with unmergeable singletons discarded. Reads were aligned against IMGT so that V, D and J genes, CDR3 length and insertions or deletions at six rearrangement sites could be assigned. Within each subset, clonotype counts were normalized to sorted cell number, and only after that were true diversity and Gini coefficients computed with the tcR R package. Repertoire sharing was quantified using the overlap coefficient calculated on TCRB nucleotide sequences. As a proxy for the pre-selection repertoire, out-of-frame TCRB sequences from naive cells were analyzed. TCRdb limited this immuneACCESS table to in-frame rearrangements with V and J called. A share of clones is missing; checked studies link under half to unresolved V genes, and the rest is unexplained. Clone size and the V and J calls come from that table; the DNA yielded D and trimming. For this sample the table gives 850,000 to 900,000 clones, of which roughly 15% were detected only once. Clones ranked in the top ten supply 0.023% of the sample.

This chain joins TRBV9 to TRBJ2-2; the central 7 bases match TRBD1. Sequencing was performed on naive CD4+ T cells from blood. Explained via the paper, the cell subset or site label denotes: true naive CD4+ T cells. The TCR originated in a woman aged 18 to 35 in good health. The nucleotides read TGTGCCAGCAGCGTTACTGACAGGGCCTCGAACACCGGGGAGCTGTTTTTT. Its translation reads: CASSVTDRASNTGELFF.